This entry describes one T cell receptor (beta chain). Its antigen is not identified. This entry comes from a study of CD8 T cells in Susac syndrome. Whole-study results and caveats: As acknowledged by the study, its TCR sequencing and HLA analysis included a relatively small number of individuals.

Germline loops: CDR1 MNHNS, CDR2 SASEGT. Trimming took off 7 bases at V and 0 bases at J, with 9 bases between the two ends. The length of the CDR3 is 13 residues. TCR beta was sequenced from blood CD8+ and CD4+ T cells. Included as multiple sclerosis controls were treatment-naive patients who had stable or active relapsing-remitting disease. With random hexamers, reverse transcription was performed on roughly 0.5 to 1 ug of RNA. Coverage of TCR beta CDR3 amplification by immunoSEQ multiplex PCR extended to 54 Vbeta and 13 Jbeta. TCRdb recomputed calls from the immunoSEQ multiplex PCR reads with MiXCR, one row per CDR3 protein. The repertoire holds fewer than 350,000 distinct CDR3 sequences, around 92% seen once, with approximately 0.065% in the top ten.

J is TRBJ1-1 and V is TRBV6-1; D uncertain. The receptor's source is a human donor with multiple sclerosis. The source material was CD4+ T cells from PBMCs. This CDR3 reads CASILTVNTEAFF. CDR3 sequence (DNA): TGTGCCAGCATCTTGACGGTGAACACTGAAGCTTTCTTT.